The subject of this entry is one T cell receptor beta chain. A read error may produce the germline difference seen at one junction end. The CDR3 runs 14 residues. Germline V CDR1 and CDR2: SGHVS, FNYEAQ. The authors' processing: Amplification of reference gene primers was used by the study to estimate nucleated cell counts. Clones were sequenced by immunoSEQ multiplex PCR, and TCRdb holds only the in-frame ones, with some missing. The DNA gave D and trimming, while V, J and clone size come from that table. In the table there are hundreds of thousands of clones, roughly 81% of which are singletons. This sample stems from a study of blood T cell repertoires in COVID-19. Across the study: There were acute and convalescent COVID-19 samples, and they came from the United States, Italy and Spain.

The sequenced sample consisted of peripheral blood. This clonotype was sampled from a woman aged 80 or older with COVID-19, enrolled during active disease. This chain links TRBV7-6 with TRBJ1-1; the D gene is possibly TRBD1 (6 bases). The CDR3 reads CASSLTLGAPIPTF. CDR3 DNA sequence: TGTGCCAGCAGCTTAACACTGGGGGCACCGATACCGACTTTT.